The 30 T cell receptor beta chains reported below all come from one sample, sequenced in a study of blood T cell repertoires in COVID-19. Assay: immunoSEQ multiplex PCR; the TCRdb copy retains only in-frame clones and omits some. The sample records a few hundred thousand clones, 85% to 90% being singletons. Sequences were obtained from PBMCs or T cells enriched from blood (not recorded which). The receptors derive from a woman younger than 35 with acute COVID-19.

This chain connects TRBV30 to TRBJ2-2; the match to TRBD2 covers 12 bases. The CDR3 length is 15 residues. Germline V CDR1 and CDR2: GTSNPN, SVGIG (reference sequence). V lost 3 bases, J lost 6 bases, and 5 bases stayed unmatched. DNA for the CDR3: TGTGCCTGGAGGGAGACTAGCGGGAGAGCCGGGGAGCTGTTTTTT. It translates to CAWRETSGRAGELFF. The full variable domain, rest sourced from reference TRBV30 and TRBJ2-2, is SQTIHQWPATLVQPVGSPLSLECTVEGTSNPNLYWYRQAAGRGLQLLFYSVGIGQISSEVPQNLSASRPQDRQFILSSKKLLLSDSGFYLCAWRETSGRAGELFFGEGSRLTVL.

The chain uses TRBV24-1 and TRBJ1-5; D might be TRBD1 (6 bases). V was clipped by 9 bases and J by 1 base, with 9 bases between them. The germline gives CDR1 KGHDR, CDR2 SFDVKD. The CDR3 is made up of 13 amino acids. CDR3 protein: CATRQASNQPQHF. The CDR3 nucleotides are TGTGCCACCCGACAGGCCAGCAATCAGCCCCAGCATTTT.

This rearrangement joins TRBV4-1 to TRBJ1-2, with 7 bases that match TRBD1. CDR3 length equals 15 residues. Unmatched junction bases numbered 5, after V lost 0 bases and J lost 4 bases. Germline V gives CDR1 MGHRA, CDR2 YSYEKL. The CDR3 sequence is CASSQERGQGYGYTF. CDR3 coding DNA: TGCGCCAGCAGCCAAGAGAGGGGGCAAGGCTATGGCTACACCTTC.

In this sample, this clone turned up a few times. The V gene is TRBV29-1, the J gene TRBJ1-1; D is possibly TRBD1 (6 bases). Trimming shortened V by 4 bases and J by 7 bases, and 7 bases separated the two germline ends. Germline values: CDR1 SQVTM, CDR2 ANQGSEA. This CDR3 spans 10 amino acids. The CDR3 DNA reads as TGCAGCGTTGTAGGGGGTGAAGCTTTCTTT. This sequence encodes CSVVGGEAFF.

The J gene is TRBJ2-1, the V gene TRBV6-5; 7 nucleotides align to TRBD1. Germline lookup yields CDR1 MNHEY and CDR2 SVGAGI. J gave up 1 base and V 2 bases, and 5 bases lay outside the gene matches. The CDR3 runs to 16 residues. Here the CDR3 DNA reads TGTGCCAGCAGTTACATGGCAGGGGGTTCCTACAATGAGCAGTTCTTC. Translated: CASSYMAGGSYNEQFF.

V and J are TRBV30 and TRBJ1-5; the D is unclear. Germline V lookup: CDR1 GTSNPN, CDR2 SVGIG (reference sequence). Trimming took 0 bases from V and 0 from J, leaving 6 bases between them. The CDR3 is 14 residues long. CDR3 loop: CAWSVGGSNQPQHF. In DNA, the CDR3 is TGTGCCTGGAGTGTAGGAGGTAGCAATCAGCCCCAGCATTTT.

This clone was counted a single time. The J gene is TRBJ1-1, the V gene TRBV27; D is unclear. Trimming cost V 3 bases and J 0 bases, with 8 bases left between them. This CDR3 spans 14 amino acids. The germline V gene has CDR1 MNHEY and CDR2 SMNVEV (reference sequence). CDR3 amino acids: CASSFQRMNTEAFF. As DNA, the CDR3 is TGTGCCAGCAGTTTCCAGCGGATGAACACTGAAGCTTTCTTT.

This chain's CDR3 is CASSLAGADSNQPQHF. The CDR3 DNA sequence: TGCGCCAGCAGCTTGGCCGGAGCGGACAGCAATCAGCCCCAGCATTTT. The gene calls are TRBV5-1 and TRBJ1-5; no definite D call. The V end was cut by 0 bases, the J end by 1 base, with 11 bases between. CDR3 length equals 16 residues. The germline gives CDR1 SGHRS, CDR2 YFSETQ.

The rearrangement joins TRBV25-1 to TRBJ1-1; D uncertain. Trimming took 4 bases from V and 3 from J, leaving 6 bases between them. There are 12 residues in the CDR3. Germline loops: CDR1 MGHDK, CDR2 SYGVNS. This CDR3 is CASSVRDTEAFF. The CDR3 DNA reads as TGTGCCAGCAGTGTCCGGGACACTGAAGCTTTCTTT.

J is TRBJ1-6 and V is TRBV11-2, with D unresolved. The length of the CDR3 is 12 residues. Germline V lookup: CDR1 SGHAT, CDR2 FQNNGV. Between the trimmed V and J ends, which lost 1 base and 9 bases, there was a span of 4 bases. CDR3: CASSLGVSPLHF. The CDR3 coding sequence is TGTGCCAGCAGCTTAGGAGTTTCACCCCTCCACTTT.

The rearrangement joins TRBV14 to TRBJ1-2, with D possibly being TRBD1 (6 bases). V was cut by 4 bases and J by 4 bases, with 16 bases left in between. This CDR3 is built from 15 residues. The V gene's germline CDR1 is SGHDN and CDR2 FVKESK. The CDR3 coding sequence is TGTGCCAGCAGCCGAGATCAGGGGTCTCGCTATGGCTACACCTTC. Translating gives CASSRDQGSRYGYTF.

The chain combines TRBV2 with TRBJ1-1; perhaps TRBD1 as D (5 bases). This CDR3 spans 14 amino acids. Germline V gene sequence: CDR1 SNHLY, CDR2 FYNNEI. V was clipped by 7 bases and J by 4 bases, with 16 bases between them. The CDR3 loop reads CASKADLGGTEAFF. CDR3 DNA: TGTGCCAGCAAGGCGGACCTCGGGGGCACTGAAGCTTTCTTT.

V usage is TRBV30 and J usage is TRBJ1-1, with 9 bases matching TRBD1. This CDR3 region has 16 residues. From germline, CDR1 is GTSNPN and CDR2 SVGIG (reference sequence). The V gene end was trimmed by 3 bases and the J gene end by 6 bases; junction bases not matched to a gene: 14. The CDR3 loop is CAWSGLERQGVAEAFF. The CDR3 DNA reads as TGTGCCTGGAGCGGGTTGGAGAGACAGGGGGTGGCTGAAGCTTTCTTT. Looking up the rest from reference TRBV30 and TRBJ1-1 gives the full variable domain: SQTIHQWPATLVQPVGSPLSLECTVEGTSNPNLYWYRQAAGRGLQLLFYSVGIGQISSEVPQNLSASRPQDRQFILSSKKLLLSDSGFYLCAWSGLERQGVAEAFFGQGTRLTVV.

The genes are TRBV13 and TRBJ2-1; the D gene is possibly TRBD2 (5 bases). Germline V gene lookup returns CDR1 PRHDT and CDR2 FYEKMQ (reference sequence). Trimming removed 2 bases from V and 12 bases from J, with 11 bases in between. The CDR3 covers 12 residues. The CDR3 region is CASSLRGIGQFF. CDR3 DNA sequence: TGTGCCAGCAGCTTACGAGGGATCGGGCAGTTCTTC.

The chain uses TRBV27 and TRBJ2-3; D is undetermined. This CDR3 contains 12 residues. Germline V CDR1 and CDR2: MNHEY, SMNVEV (reference sequence). Trimming removed 5 bases from V and 2 bases from J, with 5 bases in between. The CDR3 here is CASSTYTDTQYF. In nucleotides, the CDR3 is TGTGCCAGCAGTACTTACACAGATACGCAGTATTTT.

This clone has a single count. The chain is built from TRBV5-1 and TRBJ2-3; D is undetermined. This CDR3 has 13 amino acids. Trimming took off 3 bases at V and 4 bases at J, with 9 bases between the two ends. In germline, CDR1 is SGHRS, CDR2 YFSETQ. The CDR3 region is CASSSQVADTQYF. CDR3 in DNA: TGCGCCAGCAGCTCCCAGGTGGCAGATACGCAGTATTTT.

As DNA, the CDR3 is TGTGCCAGCAGTTATACAGGGGGCGCGGGTGAAAAACTGTTTTTT. This codes for CASSYTGGAGEKLFF. This chain joins TRBV6-5 and TRBJ1-4, with 9 bases fitting TRBD1. V was pared by 3 bases and J by 7 bases, with 6 bases of the junction left unmatched. The CDR3 runs to 15 residues. Looked up from germline, CDR1 is MNHEY and CDR2 is SVGAGI.

The V call is TRBV27, the J call TRBJ1-2, with TRBD1 as a possible D gene (5 bases). The V end was cut by 2 bases, the J end by 8 bases, with 15 bases between. The CDR3 covers 14 residues. Looked up from germline, CDR1 is MNHEY and CDR2 is SMNVEV (reference sequence). The CDR3 DNA sequence: TGTGCCAGCAGTTTACGGCAGGCCGGGGGGGGCTACACCTTC. It yields the protein CASSLRQAGGGYTF.

A few counts support this clone. The genes are TRBV18 and TRBJ1-5; 8 bases match TRBD1. The CDR3 is 16 residues long. CDR1 is KGHSH and CDR2 is LQKENI in the germline V gene. With 3 bases clipped from V and 0 bases from J, the junction kept 4 bases outside the gene matches. CDR3 sequence (DNA): TGTGCCAGCTCACCTCGCGACAGGGGTAGCAATCAGCCCCAGCATTTT. Its translation is CASSPRDRGSNQPQHF.

The chain joins TRBV27 to TRBJ1-1; tentative D call: TRBD1 (5 bases). The CDR3 loop spans 14 amino acids. The germline V gene has CDR1 MNHEY and CDR2 SMNVEV (reference sequence). The V and J ends lost 3 bases and 3 bases respectively, with 11 bases between them. The CDR3 loop reads CASSFRGGDTEAFF. CDR3 bases: TGTGCCAGCAGTTTCCGGGGGGGGGACACTGAAGCTTTCTTT.

The chain uses TRBV9 and TRBJ2-5; D is perhaps TRBD2 (6 bases). Germline V lookup: CDR1 SGDLS, CDR2 YYNGEE. The CDR3 spans 15 residues. V was clipped by 2 bases and J by 5 bases, with 16 bases between them. The CDR3 DNA reads TGTGCCAGCAGCGTCCACCCGGGAGTCGCGGAGACCCAGTACTTC. It encodes CASSVHPGVAETQYF.

V usage is TRBV5-1 and J usage is TRBJ2-7, with D tentatively TRBD1 (6 bases). Germline V gene lookup returns CDR1 SGHRS and CDR2 YFSETQ. The ends were cut back, 1 base at V and 2 bases at J, with 19 bases in the middle. This CDR3 contains 17 residues. The CDR3 reads CASSLPTGPGTTYEQYF. DNA of the CDR3: TGCGCCAGCAGCTTGCCTACAGGGCCCGGCACCACCTACGAGCAGTACTTC.

This sequence joins TRBV18 and TRBJ1-1, with D hard to call. This CDR3 is built from 15 residues. The V gene's germline CDR1 is KGHSH and CDR2 LQKENI. The ends were cut back, 2 bases at V and 4 bases at J, with 14 bases in the middle. The DNA for the CDR3 is TGTGCCAGCTCACCAGGCTTTGGGCGTCCCACTGAAGCTTTCTTT. Its translation: CASSPGFGRPTEAFF.

The chain carries TRBV11-3 and TRBJ1-1, with no clear D. Trimming stripped 5 bases from V and 0 bases from J, with 19 bases between. Germline-derived CDR1 and CDR2 are SGHNT and YENEEA. This CDR3 region has 17 residues. The CDR3 loop reads CASSPYPSLMMNTEAFF. The CDR3 coding sequence is TGTGCCAGCAGCCCCTATCCCTCTCTGATGATGAACACTGAAGCTTTCTTT.

The gene calls are TRBV5-1 and TRBJ2-5; the D gene is possibly TRBD2 (6 bases). CDR1 is SGHRS, CDR2 YFSETQ, per germline. The V end lost 1 base, the J end lost 5 bases, and 12 bases lay between the germline ends. The CDR3 sequence is 14 residues long. The CDR3 DNA sequence: TGCGCCAGCAGCTTGCTCGGGGGATCCGAGACCCAGTACTTC. This codes for CASSLLGGSETQYF.

This chain links TRBV11-2 with TRBJ2-7; D is perhaps TRBD2 (5 bases). The germline V gene encodes CDR1 SGHAT and CDR2 FQNNGV. The CDR3 spans 15 residues. V dropped 3 bases and J dropped 2 bases, with 14 bases sitting between them. The CDR3 bases are TGTGCCAGCAGCTTGCACCGACTACGCGCCTACGAGCAGTACTTC. Protein sequence: CASSLHRLRAYEQYF.

The chain combines TRBV11-2 with TRBJ2-1, with D tentatively TRBD1 (6 bases). This CDR3 is 15 amino acids long. The V end was cut by 6 bases, the J end by 5 bases, with 17 bases between. Per the germline V gene, CDR1 is SGHAT and CDR2 is FQNNGV. The chain's CDR3 is CASRFWGRSDNEQFF. The CDR3 nucleotides read TGTGCCAGCAGGTTTTGGGGGCGGTCCGACAATGAGCAGTTCTTC.

The rearrangement links TRBV10-2 to TRBJ2-7; the match to TRBD2 covers 11 bases. With V trimmed by 8 bases and J by 0 bases, 6 bases remained unmatched. This CDR3 contains 15 residues. Looked up from germline, CDR1 is WSHSY and CDR2 is SAAADI. CDR3 residues: CASWGGTSGSYEQYF. CDR3 DNA: TGCGCCAGCTGGGGCGGGACTAGCGGCTCCTACGAGCAGTACTTC.

This clone was observed once. This chain links TRBV15 with TRBJ2-7; 9 positions match TRBD2. Losses at the gene ends were 3 bases for V and 1 base for J; bases not matched to a gene: 10. The CDR3 extends over 17 amino acids. The germline V gene has CDR1 LNHNV and CDR2 YYDKDF (reference sequence). CDR3 in amino acids: CATSRGETSGLSYEQYF. Written as DNA, the CDR3 is TGTGCCACCAGCAGGGGAGAGACTAGCGGTCTTTCCTACGAGCAGTACTTC.

CDR3 sequence (DNA): TGTGCCAGCAAACTAGCGGGAGAGTCCGGGGAGCTGTTTTTT. Amino acid sequence: CASKLAGESGELFF. The chain is built from TRBV6-4 and TRBJ2-2; 11 bases line up with TRBD2. The V gene's germline CDR1 is MRHNA and CDR2 SNTAGT. The CDR3 is made up of 14 amino acids. Germline trimming cut 7 bases from V and 6 bases from J; bases unmatched to any gene: 4.